This T cell receptor (beta chain) was recovered during a study of blood T cell repertoires in COVID-19. Method: immunoSEQ multiplex PCR; TCRdb's copy keeps in-frame clones and lacks some. Of a few hundred thousand clones in the sample, roughly 90% were seen once. Trimming cost V 4 bases and J 2 bases, with 17 bases left between them. Germline V lookup: CDR1 SGDLS, CDR2 YYNGEE. CDR3 length equals 16 residues. The V call is TRBV9, the J call TRBJ2-3; D is perhaps TRBD2 (5 bases). This clonotype originated in a woman aged 25-40 years with active or convalescent COVID-19. The material sequenced was peripheral blood. The CDR3 sequence: CASSPSSMRHTDTQYF. CDR3 DNA sequence: TGTGCCAGCAGCCCTAGCTCCATGCGGCACACAGATACGCAGTATTTT. The full variable domain, rest sourced from reference TRBV9 and TRBJ2-3, is DSGVTQTPKHLITATGQRVTLRCSPRSGDLSVYWYQQSLDQGLQFLIQYYNGEERAKGNILERFSAQQFPDLHSELNLSSLELGDSALYFCASSPSSMRHTDTQYFGPGTRLTVL.